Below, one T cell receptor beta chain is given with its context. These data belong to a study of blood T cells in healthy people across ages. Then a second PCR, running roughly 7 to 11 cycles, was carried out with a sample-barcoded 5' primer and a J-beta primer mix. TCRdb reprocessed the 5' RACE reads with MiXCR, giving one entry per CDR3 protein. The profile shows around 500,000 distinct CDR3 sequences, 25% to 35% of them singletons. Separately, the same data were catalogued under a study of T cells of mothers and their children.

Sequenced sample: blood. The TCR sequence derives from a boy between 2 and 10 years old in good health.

CDR3 region: CASSLVDYNEQFF. DNA for the CDR3: TGTGCCAGCAGCTTAGTCGACTACAATGAGCAGTTCTTC. The genes are TRBV7-9 and TRBJ2-1; D is unresolved. V was pared by 1 base and J by 3 bases, with 4 bases between. This CDR3 region has 13 residues. Germline V gene data show CDR1 as SEHNR and CDR2 as FQNEAQ (reference sequence). The whole variable domain, remainder taken from reference TRBV7-9 and TRBJ2-1, is DTGVSQNPRHKITKRGQNVTFRCDPISEHNRLYWYRQTLGQGPEFLTYFQNEAQLEKSRLLSDRFSAERPKGSFSTLEIQRTEQGDSAMYLCASSLVDYNEQFFGPGTRLTVL.